This T cell receptor (beta chain) was profiled in a study of regulatory T cells. The CDR3 extends over 14 amino acids. Trimming took off 4 bases at V and 3 bases at J, with 13 bases between the two ends. The PCR used 52 TRBV and 13 TRBJ primers. Sequencing was performed with immunoSEQ multiplex PCR; in TCRdb, only in-frame clones are kept and a portion is missing. The data show approximately 2,000 clones, roughly 70% seen once. Patients, 2 to 39 years old, had expanded memory T-cell proportions. The sequence came from a person in their thirties with CD3G deficiency. V is TRBV7-1 and J is TRBJ2-7, with D perhaps assigned TRBD1 or TRBD2 (5 bases each). TRBV7-1 is known as an ORF, though its function is uncertain. The sequencing input was CD8+ T cells sorted from blood. CDR3 DNA: TGTGCCAGCAGCTTAGATTGGGGGTTCTACGAGCAGTACTTC. It encodes CASSLDWGFYEQYF.